A single sample gave rise to the 9 T cell receptor beta chains below, sequenced in a study of T cell responses to AZD1222 COVID-19 vaccine. Profiling relied on immunoSEQ multiplex PCR, and the TCRdb table lists in-frame clones only, not all of them. The table shows approximately 71,000 clones, with over 60% occurring only once. This specimen was peripheral blood, taken on day 0 of AZD1222 vaccination. These receptor sequences come from an adult in good health.

The chain has TRBV2 and TRBJ1-6; the match to TRBD1 covers 9 bases. Germline V gives CDR1 SNHLY, CDR2 FYNNEI. The CDR3 has 15 residues. J was trimmed by 10 bases and V by 4 bases; bases with no gene match: 8. The CDR3 nucleotides read TGTGCCAGCAGTGCCTCCGGGACAGGGACCTCACCCCTCCACTTT. Translating gives CASSASGTGTSPLHF. The full variable domain, in which reference TRBV2 and TRBJ1-6 provide the parts outside the CDR3, is EPEVTQTPSHQVTQMGQEVILRCVPISNHLYFYWYRQILGQKVEFLVSFYNNEISEKSEIFDDQFSVERPDGSNFTLKIRSTKLEDSAMYFCASSASGTGTSPLHFGNGTRLTVT.

V usage is TRBV7-9 and J usage is TRBJ1-3, with D perhaps TRBD1 (6 bases). CDR1 SEHNR and CDR2 FQNEAQ come from the germline V gene (reference sequence). V lost 5 bases, J lost 0 bases, and 17 bases lay in between. CDR3 size: 17 residues. The CDR3 region is CASSHGGSFTSGNTIYF. Here the CDR3 DNA reads TGTGCCAGCAGCCATGGGGGCAGCTTTACCTCTGGAAACACCATATATTTT.

V and J are TRBV6-4 and TRBJ2-2, with D perhaps given as TRBD1 or TRBD2 (5 bases each). CDR3 length: 14 residues. The V and J ends lost 7 bases and 3 bases respectively, with 12 bases between them. CDR1 is MRHNA, CDR2 SNTAGT, per germline. CDR3 nucleotide sequence: TGTGCCAGCACTCCCGGGACCGACACCGGGGAGCTGTTTTTT. This translates into CASTPGTDTGELFF.

This chain links TRBV4-2 with TRBJ2-1, with D perhaps being TRBD1 or TRBD2 (7 bases each). V gave up 2 bases and J gave up 2 bases, with 16 bases separating them. Germline V gene lookup returns CDR1 LGHNA and CDR2 YNFKEQ. CDR3 size: 17 residues. CDR3 sequence: CASSQRGGTEPYNEQFF. In nucleotides, the CDR3 is TGTGCCAGCAGCCAAAGGGGGGGGACAGAACCCTACAATGAGCAGTTCTTC.

This clone was counted a few times. The chain joins TRBV3-1 (or the pseudogene TRBV3-2) to TRBJ1-5, with 8 bases aligning to TRBD1. Germline V gene lookup returns CDR1 LGHDT and CDR2 YNNKEL (reference sequence). The CDR3 covers 18 residues. The junction had 13 bases not matched to a gene; V was cut back by 6 bases and J by 0 bases. CDR3 loop: CASSLTGTGRSSNQPQHF. CDR3 DNA: TGTGCCAGCAGTCTAACCGGGACAGGCCGTTCTAGCAATCAGCCCCAGCATTTT.

This chain joins TRBV3-1 (or the pseudogene TRBV3-2) and TRBJ1-2; 10 bases agree with TRBD1. The CDR3 has 16 amino acids. The germline V gene has CDR1 LGHDT and CDR2 YNNKEL (reference sequence). V lost 8 bases and J lost 7; bases outside the gene matches: 16. CDR3 region: CASRLNRGTGEGGYTF. The CDR3 DNA reads TGTGCCAGCCGCCTAAACAGAGGGACAGGGGAAGGTGGCTACACCTTC.

This sequence joins TRBV29-1 and TRBJ2-5; D not certain. The CDR3 is 12 amino acids. The ends were cut back, 2 bases at V and 5 bases at J, with 9 bases in the middle. CDR1 and CDR2 from the germline V gene are SQVTM and ANQGSEA. CDR3 region: CSVESARETQYF. CDR3 in DNA: TGCAGCGTTGAAAGTGCGAGGGAGACCCAGTACTTC. Using reference TRBV29-1 and TRBJ2-5 for the parts outside the CDR3, the full variable domain is SAVISQKPSRDICQRGTSLTIQCQVDSQVTMMFWYRQQPGQSLTLIATANQGSEATYESGFVIDKFPISRPNLTFSTLTVSNMSPEDSSIYLCSVESARETQYFGPGTRLLVL.

This clone showed up just a few times. The chain couples TRBV6-2 or TRBV6-3 to TRBJ1-5; D remains ambiguous. V was trimmed by 2 bases and J by 1 base, leaving 12 bases between them. The CDR3 length is 16 residues. Germline CDR1 MNHEY, CDR2 SVGEGT. CDR3 DNA: TGTGCCAGCAGTTACGCGTTCGGGCTGAGCAATCAGCCCCAGCATTTT. It translates to CASSYAFGLSNQPQHF.

This chain joins TRBV4-2 and TRBJ2-2; unclear D gene. V was pared by 0 bases and J by 5 bases, with 10 bases between. The CDR3 extends over 15 amino acids. The germline V gene has CDR1 LGHNA and CDR2 YNFKEQ. The CDR3, as DNA: TGTGCCAGCAGCCAAGATGACCTGAGGACCGGGGAGCTGTTTTTT. As protein: CASSQDDLRTGELFF.